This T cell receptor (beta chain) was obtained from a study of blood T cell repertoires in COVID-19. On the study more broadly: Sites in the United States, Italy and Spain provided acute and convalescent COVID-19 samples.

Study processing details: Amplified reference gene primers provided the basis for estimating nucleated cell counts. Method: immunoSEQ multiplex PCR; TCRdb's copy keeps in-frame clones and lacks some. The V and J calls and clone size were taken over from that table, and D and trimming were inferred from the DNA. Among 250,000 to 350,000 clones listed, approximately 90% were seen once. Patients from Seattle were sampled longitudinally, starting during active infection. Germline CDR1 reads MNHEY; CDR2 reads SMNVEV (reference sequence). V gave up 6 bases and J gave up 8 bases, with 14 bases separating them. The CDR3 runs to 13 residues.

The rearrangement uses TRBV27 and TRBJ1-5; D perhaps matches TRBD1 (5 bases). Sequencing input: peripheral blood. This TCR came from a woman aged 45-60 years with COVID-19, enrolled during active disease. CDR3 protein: CASRPGLTEPQHF. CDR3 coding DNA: TGTGCCAGCAGGCCGGGACTAACTGAGCCCCAGCATTTT.